The present entry profiles one TCR beta chain with its context. The sample originates from a study of blood T cell repertoires in COVID-19. The CDR3 contains 15 residues. The germline gives CDR1 PRHDT, CDR2 FYEKMQ (reference sequence). V was clipped by 5 bases and J by 2 bases, with 15 bases between them. Method: immunoSEQ multiplex PCR; TCRdb's copy keeps in-frame clones and lacks some. The sample consists of approximately 180,000 clones, approximately 89% of them appearing once. This receptor was obtained from a man aged 35-49 years with active or convalescent COVID-19. The source material was peripheral blood. V usage is TRBV13 and J usage is TRBJ1-2, with a possible D match to TRBD1 (6 bases). The CDR3 bases are TGTGCCAGCAGCCTGTGGCGGGGGGCAAACTATGGCTACACCTTC. The encoded protein is CASSLWRGANYGYTF.